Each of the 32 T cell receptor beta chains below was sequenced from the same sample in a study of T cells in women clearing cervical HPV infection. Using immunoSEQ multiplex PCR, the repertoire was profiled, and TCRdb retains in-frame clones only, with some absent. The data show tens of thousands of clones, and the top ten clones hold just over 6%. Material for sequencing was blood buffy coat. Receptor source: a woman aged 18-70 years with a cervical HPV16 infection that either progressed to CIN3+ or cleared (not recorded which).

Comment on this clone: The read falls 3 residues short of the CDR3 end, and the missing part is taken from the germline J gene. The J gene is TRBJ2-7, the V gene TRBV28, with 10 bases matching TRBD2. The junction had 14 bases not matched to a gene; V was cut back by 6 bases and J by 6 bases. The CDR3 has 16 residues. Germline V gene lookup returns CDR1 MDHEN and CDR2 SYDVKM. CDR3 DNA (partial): TGTGCCAGCAGGCCAGCTAGCGGGGGCCCTAGTGGCGAG. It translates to CASRPASGGPSGE. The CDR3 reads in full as CASRPASGGPSGEQYF. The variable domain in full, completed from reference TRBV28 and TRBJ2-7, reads DVKVTQSSRYLVKRTGEKVFLECVQDMDHENMFWYRQDPGLGLRLIYFSYDVKMKEKGDIPEGYSVSREKKERFSLILESASTNQTSMYLCASRPASGGPSGEQYFGPGTRLTVT.

This CDR3 is CASSLEGLAGGEGNEQFF. The CDR3 bases that were read are TGCGCCAGCAGCTTGGAGGGACTAGCGGGAGGGGAGGGGAATGAG. The chain combines TRBV5-1 with TRBJ2-1; 16 bases match TRBD2. Coverage ceases 3 residues before the CDR3 finishes, and the germline J gene fills in the end. The CDR3 extends over 18 amino acids. V gave up 0 bases and J gave up 7 bases; unmatched junction bases: 7. Per germline, CDR1 SGHRS and CDR2 YFSETQ.

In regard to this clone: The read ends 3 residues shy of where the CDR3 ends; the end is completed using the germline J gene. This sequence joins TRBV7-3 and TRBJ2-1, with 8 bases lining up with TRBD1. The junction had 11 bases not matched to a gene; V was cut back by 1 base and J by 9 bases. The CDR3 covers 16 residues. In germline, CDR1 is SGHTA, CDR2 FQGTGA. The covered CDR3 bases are TGTGCCAGCAGCTTAATTATGGCAGGGGGCCGGGGTGAG. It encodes CASSLIMAGGRGE. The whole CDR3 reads CASSLIMAGGRGEQFF.

Partial CDR3 DNA: TGTGCCAGCAGCTTAATAGGGGTCACAGATACG. It encodes CASSLIGVTDT. The whole CDR3 reads CASSLIGVTDTQYF. V usage is TRBV5-4 and J usage is TRBJ2-3; D perhaps matches TRBD1 (5 bases). Sequencing ends 3 residues short of the CDR3 end; the germline J gene provides the rest. Germline assignment: CDR1 SGHNT and CDR2 YYREEE (reference sequence). V was clipped by 2 bases and J by 2 bases, with 9 bases between them. The CDR3 has 14 amino acids.

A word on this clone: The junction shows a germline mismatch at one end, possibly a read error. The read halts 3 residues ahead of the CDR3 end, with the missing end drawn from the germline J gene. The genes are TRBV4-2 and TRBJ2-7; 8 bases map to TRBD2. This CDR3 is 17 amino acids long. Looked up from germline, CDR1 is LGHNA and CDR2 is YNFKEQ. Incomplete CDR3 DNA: TGCGCCAGCAGCCAAGAATGGGGGGGACTAGGAGGGTTCGAG. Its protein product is CASSQEWGGLGGFE. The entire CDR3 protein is CASSQEWGGLGGFEQYF.

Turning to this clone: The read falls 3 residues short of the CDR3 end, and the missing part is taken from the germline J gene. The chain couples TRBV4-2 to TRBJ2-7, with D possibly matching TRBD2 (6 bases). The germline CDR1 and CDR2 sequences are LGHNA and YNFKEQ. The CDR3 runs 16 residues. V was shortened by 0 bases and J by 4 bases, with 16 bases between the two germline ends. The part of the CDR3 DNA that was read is TGTGCCAGCAGCCAAGATAGGGCTAGCGCCTTTTACGAG. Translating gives CASSQDRASAFYE. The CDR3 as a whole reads CASSQDRASAFYEQYF.

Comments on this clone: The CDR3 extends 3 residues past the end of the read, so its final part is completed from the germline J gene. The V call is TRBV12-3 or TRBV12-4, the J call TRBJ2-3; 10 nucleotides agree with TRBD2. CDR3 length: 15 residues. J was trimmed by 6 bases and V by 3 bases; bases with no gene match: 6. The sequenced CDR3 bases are TGTGCCAGCAGTTTTGGAGCTAGCGGGAGTGATACG. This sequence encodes CASSFGASGSDT. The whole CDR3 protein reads CASSFGASGSDTQYF.

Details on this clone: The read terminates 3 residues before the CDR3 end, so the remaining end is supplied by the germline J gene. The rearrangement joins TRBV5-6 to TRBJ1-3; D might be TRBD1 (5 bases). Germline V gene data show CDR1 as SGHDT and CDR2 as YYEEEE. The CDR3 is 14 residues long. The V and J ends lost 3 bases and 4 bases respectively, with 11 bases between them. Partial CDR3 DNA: TGTGCCAGCAGCTACCTTCAGGGAGGAAACACC. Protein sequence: CASSYLQGGNT. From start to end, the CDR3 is CASSYLQGGNTIYF. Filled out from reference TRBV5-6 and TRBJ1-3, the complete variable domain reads DAGVTQSPTHLIKTRGQQVTLRCSPKSGHDTVSWYQQALGQGPQFIFQYYEEEERQRGNFPDRFSGHQFPNYSSELNVNALLLGDSALYLCASSYLQGGNTIYFGEGSWLTVV.

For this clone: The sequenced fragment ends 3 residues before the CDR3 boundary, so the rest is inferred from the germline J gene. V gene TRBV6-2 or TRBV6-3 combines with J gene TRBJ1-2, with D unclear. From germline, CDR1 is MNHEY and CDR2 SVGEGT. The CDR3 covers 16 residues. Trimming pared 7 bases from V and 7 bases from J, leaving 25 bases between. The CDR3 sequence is CASTYPAGFGTGGYTF. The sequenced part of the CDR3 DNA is TGTGCCAGCACTTATCCTGCCGGGTTCGGAACCGGTGGC.

The sequenced CDR3 bases are TGTGCCAGCAGTTTATCGGCGACACGGGAGACC. Protein product: CASSLSATRET. The full CDR3 protein is CASSLSATRETQYF. The genes are TRBV28 and TRBJ2-5; D is ambiguous. The sequence runs out 3 residues before the end of the CDR3; the remainder is reconstructed from the germline J gene. Trimming took 1 base from V and 5 from J, leaving 11 bases between them. This CDR3 comprises 14 residues. Germline CDR1 is MDHEN and CDR2 is SYDVKM.

The CDR3 loop reads CSAETFNENEQFF. The sequenced part of the CDR3 DNA is TGCAGTGCTGAGACTTTTAATGAAAATGAG. The chain is built from TRBV20-1 and TRBJ2-1; D remains ambiguous. Sequencing ends 3 residues short of the CDR3 end; the germline J gene provides the rest. The CDR3 has 13 residues. The V end was cut by 5 bases, the J end by 7 bases, with 15 bases between. Germline CDR1 and CDR2: DFQATT and SNEGSKA (reference sequence).

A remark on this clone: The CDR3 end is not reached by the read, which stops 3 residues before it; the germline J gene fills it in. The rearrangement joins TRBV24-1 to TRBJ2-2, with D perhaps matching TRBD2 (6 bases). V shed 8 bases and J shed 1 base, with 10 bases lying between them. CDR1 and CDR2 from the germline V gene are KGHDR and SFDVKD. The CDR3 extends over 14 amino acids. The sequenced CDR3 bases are TGTGCCACCACGGAGGGCCAGAACACCGGGGAG. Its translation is CATTEGQNTGE. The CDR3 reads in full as CATTEGQNTGELFF.

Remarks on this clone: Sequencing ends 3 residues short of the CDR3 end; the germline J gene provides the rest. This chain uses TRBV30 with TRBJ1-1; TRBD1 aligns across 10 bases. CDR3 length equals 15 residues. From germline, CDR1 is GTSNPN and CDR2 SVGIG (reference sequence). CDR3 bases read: TGTGCCTGGAGAGGTGACAGGGGGCGAATCGGAGCA. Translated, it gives CAWRGDRGRIGA. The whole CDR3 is CAWRGDRGRIGAAFF.

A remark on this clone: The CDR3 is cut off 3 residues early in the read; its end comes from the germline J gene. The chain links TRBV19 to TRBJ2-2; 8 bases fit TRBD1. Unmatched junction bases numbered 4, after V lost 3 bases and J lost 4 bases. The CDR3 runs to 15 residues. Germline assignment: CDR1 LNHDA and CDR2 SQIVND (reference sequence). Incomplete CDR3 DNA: TGTGCCAGTAGTATCGGGACAGGTGTCACCGGGGAG. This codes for CASSIGTGVTGE. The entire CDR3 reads CASSIGTGVTGELFF.

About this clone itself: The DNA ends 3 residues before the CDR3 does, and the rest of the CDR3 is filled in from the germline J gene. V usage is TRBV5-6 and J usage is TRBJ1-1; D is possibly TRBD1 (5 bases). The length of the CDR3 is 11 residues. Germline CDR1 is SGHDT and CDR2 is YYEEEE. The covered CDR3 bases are TGTGCCAGCAGCTTGGAGGGGGAA. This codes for CASSLEGE. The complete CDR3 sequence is CASSLEGEAFF. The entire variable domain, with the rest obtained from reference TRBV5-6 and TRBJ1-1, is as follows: DAGVTQSPTHLIKTRGQQVTLRCSPKSGHDTVSWYQQALGQGPQFIFQYYEEEERQRGNFPDRFSGHQFPNYSSELNVNALLLGDSALYLCASSLEGEAFFGQGTRLTVV.

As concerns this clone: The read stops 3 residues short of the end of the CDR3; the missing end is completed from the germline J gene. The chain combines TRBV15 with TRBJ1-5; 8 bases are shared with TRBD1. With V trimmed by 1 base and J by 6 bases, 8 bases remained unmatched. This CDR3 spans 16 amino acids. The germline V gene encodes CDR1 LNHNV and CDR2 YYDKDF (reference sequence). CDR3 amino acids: CATSRAGTGFPQPQHF. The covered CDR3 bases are TGTGCCACCAGCAGAGCCGGGACAGGCTTCCCTCAGCCC.

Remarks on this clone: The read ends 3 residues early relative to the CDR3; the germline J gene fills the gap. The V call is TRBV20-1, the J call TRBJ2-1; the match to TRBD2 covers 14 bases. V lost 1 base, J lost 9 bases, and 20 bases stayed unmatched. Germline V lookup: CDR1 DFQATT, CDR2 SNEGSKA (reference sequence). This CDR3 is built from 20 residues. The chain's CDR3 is CSARVPPGTSGSGGMGEQFF. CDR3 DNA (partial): TGCAGTGCTAGAGTTCCCCCAGGGACTAGCGGGAGTGGCGGTATGGGTGAG.

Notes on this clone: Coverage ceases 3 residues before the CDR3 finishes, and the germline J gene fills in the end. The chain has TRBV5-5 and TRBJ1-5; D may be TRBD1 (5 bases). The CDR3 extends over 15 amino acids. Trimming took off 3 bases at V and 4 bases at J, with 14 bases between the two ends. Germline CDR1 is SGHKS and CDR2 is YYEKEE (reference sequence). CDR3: CASSSSVAGNQPQHF. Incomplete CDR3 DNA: TGTGCCAGCAGCTCCTCGGTGGCAGGGAATCAGCCC.

Incomplete CDR3 DNA: TGCAGCGTTAACTTCCCGGGTCAAGACACCGGGGAG. Amino acid sequence: CSVNFPGQDTGE. The whole CDR3 is CSVNFPGQDTGELFF. V gene TRBV29-1 combines with J gene TRBJ2-2; D is undetermined. The read terminates 3 residues ahead of where the CDR3 ends, so the germline J gene completes it. Germline-derived CDR1 and CDR2 are SQVTM and ANQGSEA. The CDR3 length is 15 residues. V lost 5 bases to trimming and J lost 3 bases, with 16 bases between them.

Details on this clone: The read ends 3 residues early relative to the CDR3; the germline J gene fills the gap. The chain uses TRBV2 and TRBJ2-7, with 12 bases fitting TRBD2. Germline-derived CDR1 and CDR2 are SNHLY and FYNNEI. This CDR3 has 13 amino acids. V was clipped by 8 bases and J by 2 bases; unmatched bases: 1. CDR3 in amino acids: CASRLAGAYEQYF. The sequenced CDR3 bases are TGTGCCAGCCGACTAGCGGGGGCCTACGAG.

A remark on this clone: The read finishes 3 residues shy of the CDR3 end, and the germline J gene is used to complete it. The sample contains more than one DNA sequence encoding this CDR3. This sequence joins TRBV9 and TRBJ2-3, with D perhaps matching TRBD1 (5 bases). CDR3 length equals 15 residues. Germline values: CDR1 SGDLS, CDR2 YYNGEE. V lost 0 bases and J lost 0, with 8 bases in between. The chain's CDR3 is CASSVDAGSTDTQYF. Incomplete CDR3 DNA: TGTGCCAGCAGCGTAGATGCAGGGAGCACAGATACG. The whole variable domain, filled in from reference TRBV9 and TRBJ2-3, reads DSGVTQTPKHLITATGQRVTLRCSPRSGDLSVYWYQQSLDQGLQFLIQYYNGEERAKGNILERFSAQQFPDLHSELNLSSLELGDSALYFCASSVDAGSTDTQYFGPGTRLTVL.

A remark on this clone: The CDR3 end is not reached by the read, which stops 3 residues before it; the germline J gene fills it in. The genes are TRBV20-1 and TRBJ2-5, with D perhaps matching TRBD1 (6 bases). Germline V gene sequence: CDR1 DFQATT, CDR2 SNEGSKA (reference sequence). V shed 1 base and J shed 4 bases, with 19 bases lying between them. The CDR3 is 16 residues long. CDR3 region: CSARGRTARVRETQYF. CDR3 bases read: TGCAGTGCTAGAGGGAGGACAGCGAGGGTGAGAGAGACC.

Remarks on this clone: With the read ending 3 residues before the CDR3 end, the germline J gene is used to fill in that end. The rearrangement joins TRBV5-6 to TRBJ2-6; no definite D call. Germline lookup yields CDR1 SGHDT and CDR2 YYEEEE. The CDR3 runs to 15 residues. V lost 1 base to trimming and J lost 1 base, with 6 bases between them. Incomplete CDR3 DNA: TGTGCCAGCAGCTTGAGCCATTCTGGGGCCAACGTC. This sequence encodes CASSLSHSGANV. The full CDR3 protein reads CASSLSHSGANVLTF.

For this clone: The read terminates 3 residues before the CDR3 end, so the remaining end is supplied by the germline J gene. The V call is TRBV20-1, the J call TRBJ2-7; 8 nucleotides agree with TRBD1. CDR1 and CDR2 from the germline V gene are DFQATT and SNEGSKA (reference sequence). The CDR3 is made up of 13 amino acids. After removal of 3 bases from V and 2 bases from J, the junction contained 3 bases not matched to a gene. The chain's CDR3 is CSARGQATYEQYF. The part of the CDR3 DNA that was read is TGCAGTGCTAGGGGACAGGCCACCTACGAG.

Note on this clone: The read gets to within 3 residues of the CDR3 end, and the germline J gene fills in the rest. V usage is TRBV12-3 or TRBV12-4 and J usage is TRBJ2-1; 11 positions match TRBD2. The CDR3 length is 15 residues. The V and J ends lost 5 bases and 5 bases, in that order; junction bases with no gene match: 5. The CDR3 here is CASSPRLAGHNEQFF. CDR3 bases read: TGTGCCAGCAGTCCAAGACTAGCGGGACACAATGAG.

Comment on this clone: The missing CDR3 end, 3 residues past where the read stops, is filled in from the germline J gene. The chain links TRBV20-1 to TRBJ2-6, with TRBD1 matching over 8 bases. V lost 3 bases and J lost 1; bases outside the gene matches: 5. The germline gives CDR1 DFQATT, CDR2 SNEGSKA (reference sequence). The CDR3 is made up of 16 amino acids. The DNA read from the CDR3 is TGCAGTGCTAGGGGCCGGACAGGGTCTGGGGCCAACGTC. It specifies CSARGRTGSGANV. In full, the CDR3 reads CSARGRTGSGANVLTF.

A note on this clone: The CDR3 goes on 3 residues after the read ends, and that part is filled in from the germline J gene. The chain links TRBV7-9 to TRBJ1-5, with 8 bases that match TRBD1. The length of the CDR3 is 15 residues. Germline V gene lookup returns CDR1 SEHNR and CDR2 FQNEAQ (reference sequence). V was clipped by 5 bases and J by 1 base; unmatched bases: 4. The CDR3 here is CASSPQGASNQPQHF. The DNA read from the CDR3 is TGTGCCAGCAGCCCCCAGGGGGCAAGCAATCAGCCC.

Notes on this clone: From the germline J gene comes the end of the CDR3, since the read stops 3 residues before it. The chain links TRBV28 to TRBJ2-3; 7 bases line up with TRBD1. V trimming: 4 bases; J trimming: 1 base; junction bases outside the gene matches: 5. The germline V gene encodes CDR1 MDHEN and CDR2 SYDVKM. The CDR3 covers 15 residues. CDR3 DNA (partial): TGTGCCAGCAGTTACACAGGGGACCGCACAGATACG. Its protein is CASSYTGDRTDT. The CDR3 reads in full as CASSYTGDRTDTQYF. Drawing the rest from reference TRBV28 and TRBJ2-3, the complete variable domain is DVKVTQSSRYLVKRTGEKVFLECVQDMDHENMFWYRQDPGLGLRLIYFSYDVKMKEKGDIPEGYSVSREKKERFSLILESASTNQTSMYLCASSYTGDRTDTQYFGPGTRLTVL.

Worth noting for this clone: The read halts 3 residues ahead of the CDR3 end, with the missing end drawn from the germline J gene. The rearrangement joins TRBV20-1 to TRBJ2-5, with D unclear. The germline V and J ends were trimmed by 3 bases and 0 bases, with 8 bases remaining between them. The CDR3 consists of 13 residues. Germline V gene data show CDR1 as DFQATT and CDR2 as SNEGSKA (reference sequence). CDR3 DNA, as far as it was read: TGCAGTGCTAGTGAAGGCAACCAAGAGACC. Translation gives CSASEGNQET. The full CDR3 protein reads CSASEGNQETQYF.

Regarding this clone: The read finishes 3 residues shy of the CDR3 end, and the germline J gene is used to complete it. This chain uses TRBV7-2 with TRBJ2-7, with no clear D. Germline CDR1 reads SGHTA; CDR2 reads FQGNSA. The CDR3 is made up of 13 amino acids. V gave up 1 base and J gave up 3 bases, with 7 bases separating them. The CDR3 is CASSLGAFYEQYF. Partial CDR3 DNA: TGTGCCAGCAGCTTAGGCGCGTTCTACGAG.

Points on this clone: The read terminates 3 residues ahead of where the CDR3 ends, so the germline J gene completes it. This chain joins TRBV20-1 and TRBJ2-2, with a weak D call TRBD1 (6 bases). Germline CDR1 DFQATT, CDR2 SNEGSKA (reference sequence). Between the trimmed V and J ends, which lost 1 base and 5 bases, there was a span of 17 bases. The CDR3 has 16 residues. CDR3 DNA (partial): TGCAGTGCTAGAGGGCTTAACAGGGCTTTTACCGGGGAG. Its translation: CSARGLNRAFTGE. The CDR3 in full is CSARGLNRAFTGELFF.

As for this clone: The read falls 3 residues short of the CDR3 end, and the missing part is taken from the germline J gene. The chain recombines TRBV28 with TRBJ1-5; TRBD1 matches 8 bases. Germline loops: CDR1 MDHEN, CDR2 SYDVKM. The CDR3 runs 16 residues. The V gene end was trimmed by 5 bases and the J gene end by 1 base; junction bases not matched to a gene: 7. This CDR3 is CASSPQGARSNQPQHF. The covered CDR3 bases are TGTGCCAGCAGTCCTCAGGGGGCTAGGAGCAATCAGCCC.